This T cell receptor beta chain derives from a study of CD4+ T cells in melanoma. Broader study findings: A reported correlation linked neoantigen-specific CD4+ T cells to CD8+, macrophage and B cell function. Reportedly, melanoma neoantigen-specific CD4+ T cells showed varied differentiation states.

Generated by immunoSEQ multiplex PCR, the TCRdb table keeps only in-frame clones and is missing some. The sample lists about 140,000 clones; around 90% were seen once. Germline-derived CDR1 and CDR2 are SGHTA and FQGNSA. The CDR3 contains 16 residues. V shed 1 base and J 2 bases; nucleotides not matched to a gene: 4. On this clone: Its target is unknown.

The V and J genes are TRBV7-2 and TRBJ1-2, with 10 bases aligning to TRBD1. The TCR was taken from a human donor with melanoma. CDR3 residues: CASSLGGQGGNYGYTF. The CDR3 DNA follows: TGTGCCAGCAGCTTAGGCGGACAGGGGGGGAACTATGGCTACACCTTC.